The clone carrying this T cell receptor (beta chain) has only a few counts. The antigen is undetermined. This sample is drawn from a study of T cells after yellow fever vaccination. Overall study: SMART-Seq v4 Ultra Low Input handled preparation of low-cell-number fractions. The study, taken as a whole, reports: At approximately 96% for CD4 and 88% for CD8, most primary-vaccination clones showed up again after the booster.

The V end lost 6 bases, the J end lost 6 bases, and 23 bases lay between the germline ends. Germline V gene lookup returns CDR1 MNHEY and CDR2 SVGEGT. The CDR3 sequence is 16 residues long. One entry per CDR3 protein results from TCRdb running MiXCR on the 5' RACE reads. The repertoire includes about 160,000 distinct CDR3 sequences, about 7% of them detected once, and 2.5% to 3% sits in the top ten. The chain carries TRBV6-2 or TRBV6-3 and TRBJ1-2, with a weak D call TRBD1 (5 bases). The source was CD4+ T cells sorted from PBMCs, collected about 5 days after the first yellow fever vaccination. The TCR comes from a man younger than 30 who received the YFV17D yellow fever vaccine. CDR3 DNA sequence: TGTGCCAGCAGCGGCTTCTTTAGACAGCTACTCGATGGCTACACCTTC. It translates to CASSGFFRQLLDGYTF.